The clone carrying this T cell receptor beta chain was observed a single time. Its antigen remains unknown. Measured with immunoSEQ multiplex PCR; TCRdb has only the in-frame clones, and not every one. This sample has some 120,000 clones; 85% to 90% occur once, and the top ten carry around 8.7%. The sample originates from a study of T cell responses to AZD1222 COVID-19 vaccine. Findings and caveats of the study: Vaccine-associated CD4 TCRs spanned spike, dominant at 160-218 and 743-854. Donors were mostly white British, more females; clonal diversity possibly underestimated. The breadth and depth of Spike-specific TCRs increased once two AZD1222 doses had been given. There were repertoire samples only from the period after the peak T cell response.

Germline V gene sequence: CDR1 SQVTM, CDR2 ANQGSEA. CDR3 size: 13 residues. The ends were cut back, 4 bases at V and 0 bases at J, with 7 bases in the middle. This clonotype was sampled from an adult in good health. The chain is built from TRBV29-1 and TRBJ2-1; tentative D call: TRBD2 (5 bases). This specimen consisted of peripheral blood, obtained on day 0 of AZD1222 vaccination. Written as DNA, the CDR3 is TGCAGCGTTGTCGGGGTCTCCTACAATGAGCAGTTCTTC. Its protein is CSVVGVSYNEQFF.